The clone carrying this TCR beta chain was counted many times. Time point specified: patch test 2, 6 weeks after DPC sensitization. The treatment is: therapeutic diphenylcyclopropenone sensitization with weekly scalp DPC. Individual cDNA molecules (in the library) carried attached unique molecular identifiers. TCRdb re-analysed the RACE reads in MiXCR, keeping a single row per CDR3 protein. This repertoire shows about 380,000 distinct CDR3 sequences, nearly 6.5% found once; its top ten account for about 6%. This sample is drawn from a study of human T cells and chemical hapten exposure. Study context: Across the whole study, which lasted roughly five months, patients were given diphenylcyclopropenone on the scalp once a week. Slight differences in pooled library volume were the main source of varying TCR yields across samples.

The J segment lost 8 bases and the V segment lost 3 bases, leaving 6 bases of the junction unmatched. The CDR3 is 14 residues long. Sequencing was performed on whole blood, taken in connection with sensitization to the hapten diphenylcyclopropenone (DPC). The rearrangement joins TRBV12-3 or TRBV12-4 to TRBJ2-1; 8 nucleotides line up with TRBD2. This TCR derives from a woman aged 18-30 years with alopecia areata. Some clones in this sample may be carry-over from other donors' samples. CDR3: CASSLTGGADEQFF. The CDR3 nucleotides are TGTGCCAGCAGTTTGACGGGGGGGGCAGATGAGCAGTTCTTC.